This is a list of T cell receptor beta chains from one sample in a study of CD8+ T cells in alopecia areata. The protocol was immunoSEQ multiplex PCR, while the TCRdb copy is restricted to in-frame clones and leaves out a portion. The sample comprises 140,000 to 150,000 clones, approximately 51% of which are singletons, and 0.95% to 1% rests with the top ten. The sample consisted of CD4+ T cells sorted from blood, taken at week 0. The receptors derive from a human donor with alopecia areata. CDR3s include the opening cysteine and the closing phenylalanine or tryptophan. The D gene is left open where the match is weak. The size entry is marked missing in some rows and otherwise reads once, few, many or a size class.

clone_size d_call j_call v_call cdr3_aa cdr3_nt
- - TRBJ2-2 TRBV2 CASSDLRGTGELFF TGTGCCAGCAGTGATTTGAGGGGCACCGGGGAGCTGTTTTTT
once TRBD1 TRBJ2-7 TRBV4-1 CASSQVTGDYEQYF TGCGCCAGCAGCCAGGTGACAGGGGATTACGAGCAGTACTTC
few TRBD1 TRBJ2-7 TRBV2 CASRIQGLGEQYF TGTGCCAGCAGGATACAGGGGTTAGGCGAGCAGTACTTC
- - TRBJ2-7 TRBV30 CAWSGRGVLQYF TGTGCCTGGAGTGGGCGAGGGGTTCTGCAGTACTTC
few - TRBJ2-7 TRBV29-1 CSVLITPGHLRSYEQYF TGCAGCGTCCTGATCACCCCGGGACACCTCCGGTCCTACGAGCAGTACTTC
once - TRBJ2-7 TRBV5-1 CASSLGLYEQYF TGCGCCAGCAGCTTGGGCCTCTACGAGCAGTACTTC
few - TRBJ2-3 TRBV29-1 CSVIPIGATDTQYF TGCAGCGTTATTCCTATTGGGGCCACAGATACGCAGTATTTT
- TRBD1 TRBJ2-3 TRBV4-1 CASSHRRTGGLDTQYF TGTGCCAGCAGCCACAGACGGACAGGGGGCCTAGATACGCAGTATTTT
- TRBD1 TRBJ1-2 TRBV28 CASSSSGQGFYGYTF TGTGCCAGCAGTTCCTCGGGACAGGGGTTCTATGGCTACACCTTC
- TRBD2 TRBJ2-4 TRBV11-2 CASSREGGIQYF TGTGCCAGCAGCCGGGAGGGGGGCATTCAGTACTTC
many - TRBJ1-1 TRBV5-1 CASSLDRSREAFF TGCGCCAGCAGCTTGGATCGCAGCAGGGAAGCTTTCTTT
- - TRBJ2-7 TRBV9 CASSPLGNPYEQYF TGTGCCAGCAGCCCCCTAGGAAATCCCTACGAGCAGTACTTC
- TRBD2 TRBJ2-1 TRBV2 CASSASGPSYNEQFF TGTGCCAGCAGTGCTAGCGGTCCATCCTACAATGAGCAGTTCTTC
- - TRBJ2-1 TRBV7-2 CASSFWAGSYNEQFF TGTGCCAGCAGCTTTTGGGCGGGGAGCTACAATGAGCAGTTCTTC
- - TRBJ2-5 TRBV14 CASSQGYTTGETQYF TGTGCCAGCAGCCAAGGCTATACCACCGGAGAGACCCAGTACTTC
- - TRBJ2-1 TRBV12-2 CASRLEVTGNYNEQFF TGTGCAAGTCGCTTAGAGGTGACGGGCAATTACAATGAGCAGTTCTTC